Shown below are 2 T cell receptor beta chains from a single sample sequenced in a study of blood T cell repertoires in COVID-19. The assay was immunoSEQ multiplex PCR, and TCRdb's table has in-frame clones only and misses some. The sample shows tens of thousands of clones, around 89% of them seen only once. Sequencing was carried out using peripheral blood. These receptors were collected from a man aged 45-65 years with acute or convalescent COVID-19.

The chain carries TRBV5-1 and TRBJ2-3; D gene uncertain. The germline V gene has CDR1 SGHRS and CDR2 YFSETQ. Trimming took off 0 bases at V and 0 bases at J, with 11 bases between the two ends. The CDR3 sequence is 16 residues long. CDR3 sequence reads: CASSLDSSVSTDTQYF. CDR3 DNA sequence: TGCGCCAGCAGCTTGGATTCAAGCGTTAGCACAGATACGCAGTATTTT.

J is TRBJ2-3 and V is TRBV25-1; maybe TRBD1 (6 bases). The CDR3 contains 16 residues. The V end lost 6 bases, the J end lost 2 bases, and 18 bases lay between the germline ends. Germline V gene lookup returns CDR1 MGHDK and CDR2 SYGVNS. The CDR3 DNA sequence: TGTGCCAGCAGCCCCGGGGCCAGGGGAAACACAGATACGCAGTATTTT. Residues: CASSPGARGNTDTQYF.